The next 16 T cell receptor beta chains were all read from a single sample in a study of T cell clonality in common variable immunodeficiency. Data came from immunoSEQ multiplex PCR; TCRdb stores just in-frame clones and leaves some out. This sample comprises about 47,000 clones, none seen once only. Specimen: peripheral blood mononuclear cells. Every receptor here comes from a person aged 18 to 75 in good health.

About this clone itself: Read sequence stops 3 residues before the CDR3 end, and the germline J gene provides the missing end. The V and J genes are TRBV2 and TRBJ1-5; TRBD1 matches at 11 bases. The CDR3 is 14 amino acids. CDR1 and CDR2 (germline): SNHLY, FYNNEI. V lost 4 bases to trimming and J lost 9 bases; unmatched junction nucleotides: 5. CDR3 sequence reads: CASSAGQGEWPQHF. The sequenced part of the CDR3 DNA is TGTGCCAGCAGTGCGGGACAGGGGGAATGGCCC. The whole variable domain, filled in from reference TRBV2 and TRBJ1-5, reads EPEVTQTPSHQVTQMGQEVILRCVPISNHLYFYWYRQILGQKVEFLVSFYNNEISEKSEIFDDQFSVERPDGSNFTLKIRSTKLEDSAMYFCASSAGQGEWPQHFGDGTRLSIL.

This clone has at least ten counts. Here the CDR3 reads CASGGANTDTQYF. CDR3 DNA, as far as it was read: TGTGCCAGCGGGGGGGCTAACACAGATACG. The chain is built from TRBV7-9 and TRBJ2-3; weak D call: TRBD2 (7 bases). The missing CDR3 end, 3 residues past where the read stops, is filled in from the germline J gene. Germline V gene lookup returns CDR1 SEHNR and CDR2 FQNEAQ (reference sequence). The CDR3 has 13 residues. Trimming shortened V by 8 bases and J by 2 bases, and 11 bases separated the two germline ends.

Only a few counts were recorded for this clone. With the read ending 3 residues before the CDR3 end, the germline J gene is used to fill in that end. This sequence joins TRBV7-9 and TRBJ2-1; D ambiguous. This CDR3 region has 14 residues. V gave up 4 bases and J gave up 3 bases, with 10 bases separating them. The germline gives CDR1 SEHNR, CDR2 FQNEAQ (reference sequence). The CDR3 spells CASSSFLNYNEQFF. The CDR3 DNA, read in part, is TGTGCCAGCAGCTCCTTTCTTAACTACAATGAG.

There are many counts of this clone. From the germline J gene comes the end of the CDR3, since the read stops 3 residues before it. V usage is TRBV27 and J usage is TRBJ2-3; D is unresolved. Germline CDR1 and CDR2: MNHEY and SMNVEV (reference sequence). Trimming shortened V by 2 bases and J by 4 bases, and 7 bases separated the two germline ends. There are 13 residues in the CDR3. The CDR3 protein is CASSLTAPDTQYF. The CDR3 bases that were read are TGTGCCAGCAGTTTAACTGCGCCAGATACG.

This clone has a count of ten or more. Read sequence stops 3 residues before the CDR3 end, and the germline J gene provides the missing end. This chain links TRBV7-9 with TRBJ2-7; D unclear. The V gene lost 3 bases and the J gene lost 2 bases, with 11 bases spanning the gap. The CDR3 length is 14 residues. Germline lookup yields CDR1 SEHNR and CDR2 FQNEAQ (reference sequence). The sequenced CDR3 bases are TGTGCCAGCAGCTTGCAGGAGACGACCTACGAG. This codes for CASSLQETTYE. The full CDR3 reads CASSLQETTYEQYF.

This clone appeared many times. The CDR3 end falls 3 residues outside the read, so it is completed with the germline J gene. V and J are TRBV5-4 and TRBJ2-3; D possibly corresponds to TRBD1 (6 bases). The CDR3 contains 16 residues. V shed 4 bases and J shed 2 bases, with 17 bases lying between them. The V gene's germline CDR1 is SGHNT and CDR2 YYREEE (reference sequence). The chain's CDR3 is CASSVPQGIATDTQYF. The sequenced CDR3 bases are TGTGCCAGCAGCGTTCCCCAGGGGATTGCCACAGATACG.

As to this clone: The CDR3 is cut off 3 residues early in the read; its end comes from the germline J gene. V usage is TRBV6-1 and J usage is TRBJ1-5; the D gene is possibly TRBD1 (6 bases). The ends were cut back, 2 bases at V and 6 bases at J, with 23 bases in the middle. CDR1 MNHNS and CDR2 SASEGT come from the germline V gene. The CDR3 runs 18 residues. The CDR3 spells CASSEIVIRGITIQPQHF. CDR3 bases read: TGTGCCAGCAGTGAAATAGTAATTAGGGGGATCACGATTCAGCCC.

Concerning this clone itself: Coverage ceases 3 residues before the CDR3 finishes, and the germline J gene fills in the end. V gene TRBV7-9 combines with J gene TRBJ1-6; tentative D call: TRBD1 (5 bases). The V and J ends lost 5 bases and 8 bases respectively, with 13 bases between them. Germline CDR1 SEHNR, CDR2 FQNEAQ (reference sequence). This CDR3 is built from 14 residues. CDR3 loop: CASSTGTGHSPLHF. The covered CDR3 bases are TGTGCCAGCAGCACCGGGACTGGTCATTCACCC.

This clone was found many times. The read finishes 3 residues shy of the CDR3 end, and the germline J gene is used to complete it. This chain joins TRBV10-1 and TRBJ1-4; 7 positions match TRBD1. V trimming: 2 bases; J trimming: 5 bases; junction bases outside the gene matches: 5. CDR1 is WNHNN and CDR2 is SYGVQD in the germline V gene (reference sequence). This CDR3 spans 15 amino acids. The CDR3 protein is CASSEGQAPNEKLFF. The sequenced part of the CDR3 DNA is TGCGCCAGCAGTGAGGGACAGGCCCCCAATGAAAAA.

This clone has a count of ten or more. The read ends 3 residues before the CDR3 terminus; that terminus is restored from the germline J gene. This chain joins TRBV28 and TRBJ2-1; 8 nucleotides match TRBD2. J gave up 7 bases and V 6 bases, and 5 bases lay outside the gene matches. CDR1 and CDR2 from the germline V gene are MDHEN and SYDVKM. The CDR3 sequence is 13 residues long. The part of the CDR3 DNA that was read is TGTGCCAGCAGGAGCGGGAGTGTAAATGAG. Its translation is CASRSGSVNE. The CDR3, in full, reads CASRSGSVNEQFF. Full variable domain (remainder filled in from reference TRBV28 and TRBJ2-1): DVKVTQSSRYLVKRTGEKVFLECVQDMDHENMFWYRQDPGLGLRLIYFSYDVKMKEKGDIPEGYSVSREKKERFSLILESASTNQTSMYLCASRSGSVNEQFFGPGTRLTVL.

This clone was counted only a few times. At one end the junction does not follow the germline gene, possibly because of a read error. The read finishes 3 residues shy of the CDR3 end, and the germline J gene is used to complete it. The chain links TRBV2 to TRBJ2-1; possible D gene TRBD1, 6 bases. CDR3 length equals 14 residues. Germline V gives CDR1 SNHLY, CDR2 FYNNEI. Incomplete CDR3 DNA: TGTGCCAGCAGTCAAGCCCCAGGGGTGGGTGAG. Its protein product is CASSQAPGVGE. The entire CDR3 reads CASSQAPGVGEQFF.

This clone was observed many times. The read terminates 3 residues before the CDR3 end, so the remaining end is supplied by the germline J gene. V gene TRBV7-9 combines with J gene TRBJ2-7; TRBD1 matches 10 bases. Germline V gene lookup returns CDR1 SEHNR and CDR2 FQNEAQ (reference sequence). The CDR3 has 14 amino acids. V lost 3 bases and J lost 4; bases outside the gene matches: 3. Here the CDR3 reads CASSFGTGVYEQYF. The sequenced part of the CDR3 DNA is TGTGCCAGCAGCTTCGGGACAGGGGTATACGAG.

Ten or more counts support this clone. The sequence runs out 3 residues before the end of the CDR3; the remainder is reconstructed from the germline J gene. The chain couples TRBV5-4 to TRBJ2-2; the match to TRBD2 covers 15 bases. This CDR3 comprises 16 residues. J lost 6 bases, V lost 4 bases, and 4 bases had no gene match. Germline CDR1 is SGHNT and CDR2 is YYREEE (reference sequence). CDR3 bases read: TGTGCCAGCAGCGCGGGACTAGCGGGGGGTGCCGGGGAG. This translates into CASSAGLAGGAGE. The whole CDR3 sequence is CASSAGLAGGAGELFF.

This clone was detected ten times or more. The observed sequence ends 3 residues before the CDR3 terminus, with the missing tail filled in from the germline J gene. This rearrangement joins TRBV5-4 to TRBJ2-7; TRBD1 is a possible D gene (6 bases). CDR3 length: 14 amino acids. Germline CDR1 reads SGHNT; CDR2 reads YYREEE (reference sequence). Trimming stripped 0 bases from V and 2 bases from J, with 9 bases between. The CDR3 sequence: CASSLDKGAYEQYF. The CDR3 bases that were read are TGTGCCAGCAGCTTGGACAAGGGGGCCTACGAG.

On this clone itself: The CDR3 is cut off 3 residues early in the read; its end comes from the germline J gene. This chain connects TRBV7-9 to TRBJ2-7; 7 nucleotides match TRBD1. V dropped 5 bases and J dropped 4; count of bases not matched to a gene: 11. CDR1 and CDR2 (germline): SEHNR, FQNEAQ (reference sequence). This CDR3 has 15 amino acids. CDR3 DNA, as far as it was read: TGTGCCAGCAGCCCAGCTGAGGGGGCCTGGTACGAG. Translating it yields CASSPAEGAWYE. The entire CDR3 is CASSPAEGAWYEQYF.

This clone was recorded many times. CDR3 sequence reads: CSAPPVRGGNYYGYTF. The part of the CDR3 DNA that was read is TGCAGTGCTCCACCCGTCCGGGGAGGAAATTACTATGGC. This chain connects TRBV20-1 to TRBJ1-2; D is undetermined. The missing CDR3 end, 3 residues past where the read stops, is filled in from the germline J gene. V gave up 5 bases and J gave up 3 bases, with 22 bases separating them. This CDR3 has 16 amino acids. Germline V gene sequence: CDR1 DFQATT, CDR2 SNEGSKA (reference sequence).